The clone carrying this T cell receptor beta chain has ten or more counts. Its antigen is undetermined. One entry per CDR3 protein, called by TCRdb with MiXCR from the reads. Found here are approximately 730,000 distinct CDR3 sequences, roughly 29% of them singletons; the top ten hold roughly 13%. This entry belongs to a study of T cell repertoires in cytomegalovirus infection. Background on the study: Well-studied HLA-B-restricted epitopes and recently identified HLA-C-restricted epitopes of CMV were both used in the study. Evidence of both CMV infection and a matching HLA type came from public TCR beta signatures.

The V gene lost 7 bases and the J gene lost 3 bases, with 9 bases spanning the gap. This CDR3 has 12 residues. From germline, CDR1 is SGHTA and CDR2 FQGNSA. Study outcomes and limitations: Using cumulative public TCR beta family frequency, the authors identified those who carried CMV together with the relevant HLA. Across the ex vivo response, the dominant clonotypes were HLA-C-restricted CMV-specific TCR beta clonotypes.

The V and J genes are TRBV7-2 and TRBJ1-1; no definite D call. This material consisted of cultured CD8+ T cells from PBMCs, taken from culture after CMV antigen stimulation. This receptor was identified in a human donor in good health (CMV status not recorded). Some clones in this sample may be carry-over from other donors' samples. In DNA form, the CDR3 reads TGTGCCAGCAAGTTCTGGGACACTGAAGCTTTCTTT. Translation gives CASKFWDTEAFF. The variable domain in full, with the rest retrieved from reference TRBV7-2 and TRBJ1-1, is GAGVSQSPSNKVTEKGKDVELRCDPISGHTALYWYRQSLGQGLEFLIYFQGNSAPDKSGLPSDRFSAERTGGSVSTLTIQRTQQEDSAVYLCASKFWDTEAFFGQGTRLTVV.